The 21 T cell receptor beta chains in this list originate from one sample, sequenced in a study of blood T cells in healthy people across ages. Primers used in a second PCR of about 7 to 12 cycles were a sample-barcoded 5' primer and a J-beta primer mix. TCRdb independently ran MiXCR on the 5' RACE reads; one entry per CDR3 protein. This sample has fewer than 1,000,000 distinct CDR3 sequences, with about 46% found just once. The sequenced sample was blood. The receptor set was obtained from an elderly man in good health.

V gene TRBV29-1 combines with J gene TRBJ1-3; no reliable D call. This CDR3 comprises 15 residues. Trimming stripped 5 bases from V and 0 bases from J, with 14 bases between. Germline loops: CDR1 SQVTM, CDR2 ANQGSEA. The CDR3 nucleotides are TGCAGCGTTTCGACACCCGAGAGCTCTGGAAACACCATATATTTT. Amino acids: CSVSTPESSGNTIYF. The entire variable domain, with the rest obtained from reference TRBV29-1 and TRBJ1-3, is as follows: SAVISQKPSRDICQRGTSLTIQCQVDSQVTMMFWYRQQPGQSLTLIATANQGSEATYESGFVIDKFPISRPNLTFSTLTVSNMSPEDSSIYLCSVSTPESSGNTIYFGEGSWLTVV.

In the case of this clonotype: This clone may be a read error of a much larger clone one base away. The chain carries TRBV4-2 and TRBJ2-1; D is perhaps TRBD2 (5 bases). CDR3 length: 15 amino acids. V was cut by 0 bases and J by 13 bases, with 19 bases left in between. The germline CDR1 and CDR2 sequences are LGHNA and YNFKEQ. The CDR3 protein is CASSQDPGNWETQFF. Written as DNA, the CDR3 is TGTGCCAGCAGCCAAGATCCGGGGAATTGGGAGACCCAGTTCTTC.

V is TRBV27 and J is TRBJ1-4, with D unclear. The CDR3 sequence is 16 residues long. The V end was cut by 4 bases, the J end by 0 bases, with 12 bases between. Germline V gives CDR1 MNHEY, CDR2 SMNVEV (reference sequence). The CDR3 protein is CASSSLPGSTNEKLFF. The CDR3 DNA is TGTGCCAGCAGTTCCCTCCCCGGGTCAACTAATGAAAAACTGTTTTTT.

This clonotype showed up just a few times. The CDR3 region has the DNA TGTGCCAGCAGCTTAATTCCCGATAGCTCCTACAATGAGCAGTTCTTC. This gives the protein CASSLIPDSSYNEQFF. The V gene is TRBV7-2, the J gene TRBJ2-1; no reliable D call. The V end was cut by 2 bases, the J end by 0 bases, with 11 bases between. Germline V gene lookup returns CDR1 SGHTA and CDR2 FQGNSA. The CDR3 contains 16 residues.

This clonotype occurred a few times. The rearrangement links TRBV12-3 or TRBV12-4 to TRBJ2-5; D is possibly TRBD1 (5 bases). The CDR3 sequence is 12 residues long. V was cut by 5 bases and J by 9 bases, with 13 bases left in between. The CDR3 loop reads CASSTLQGAQYF. CDR3 nucleotides: TGTGCCAGCAGTACCTTACAAGGGGCCCAGTACTTC.

The V gene is TRBV20-1, the J gene TRBJ2-5; the D is unclear. CDR3 length: 13 amino acids. Trimming left V 3 bases short and J 3 bases short, with 11 bases between. The germline V gene encodes CDR1 DFQATT and CDR2 SNEGSKA (reference sequence). The CDR3 loop reads CSASGRLEETQYF. Written as DNA, the CDR3 is TGCAGTGCTAGTGGCCGTCTGGAAGAGACCCAGTACTTC.

In its sample, this clonotype was seen a few times. The chain carries TRBV7-3 and TRBJ2-2, with 11 bases fitting TRBD1. The germline V gene has CDR1 SGHTA and CDR2 FQGTGA. The CDR3 spans 18 residues. V trimming: 5 bases; J trimming: 4 bases; junction bases outside the gene matches: 12. CDR3 in DNA: TGTGCCAGCAGCGCAAACGGACAGGGGGCTTTTGGCACCGGGGAGCTGTTTTTT. Translation gives CASSANGQGAFGTGELFF.

This chain uses TRBV24-1 with TRBJ2-5; 7 nucleotides line up with TRBD1. The CDR3 is 15 residues long. Germline assignment: CDR1 KGHDR and CDR2 SFDVKD. J was trimmed by 1 base and V by 4 bases; bases with no gene match: 5. The CDR3, as DNA: TGTGCCACCAGTGACGCCGGGACAGTCCAAGAGACCCAGTACTTC. Protein sequence: CATSDAGTVQETQYF.

DNA of the CDR3: TGTGCCAGCAGCTTAGCGGAGAGAAACAATGAGCAGTTCTTC. Its protein product is CASSLAERNNEQFF. This chain joins TRBV7-8 and TRBJ2-1, with D unclear. CDR3 length: 14 amino acids. Looked up from germline, CDR1 is SGHVS and CDR2 is FQNEAQ. V lost 0 bases, J lost 5 bases, and 8 bases lay in between. Together with reference TRBV7-8 and TRBJ2-1, the CDR3 gives the full variable domain: GAGVSQSPRYKVAKRGQDVALRCDPISGHVSLFWYQQALGQGPEFLTYFQNEAQLDKSGLPSDRFFAERPEGSVSTLKIQRTQQEDSAVYLCASSLAERNNEQFFGPGTRLTVL.

The gene calls are TRBV3-1 and TRBJ2-6; no reliable D call. This CDR3 is 16 amino acids long. Germline loops: CDR1 LGHDT, CDR2 YNNKEL (reference sequence). Deletions cut 1 base from V and 0 bases from J, with 7 bases between. In nucleotides, the CDR3 is TGTGCCAGCAGCCAAGGGGCGCGCTCTGGGGCCAACGTCCTGACTTTC. This sequence encodes CASSQGARSGANVLTF.

Concerning this clonotype itself: A read error may produce the germline difference seen at one junction end. The chain has TRBV3-1 and TRBJ2-1; the match to TRBD2 covers 9 bases. Germline V gives CDR1 LGHDT, CDR2 YNNKEL (reference sequence). CDR3 length: 16 amino acids. The CDR3 loop reads CASNRAGGRAGNEQFF. The CDR3, as DNA: TGTGCCAGCAACAGGGCAGGCGGGAGGGCCGGCAATGAACAGTTCTTC.

The chain uses TRBV5-1 and TRBJ2-6; D call uncertain. Trimming left V 0 bases short and J 4 bases short, with 5 bases between. The CDR3 is made up of 14 amino acids. The germline CDR1 and CDR2 sequences are SGHRS and YFSETQ. This chain's CDR3 is CASSLEWGANVLTF. The CDR3 DNA reads TGCGCCAGCAGCTTGGAGTGGGGGGCCAACGTCCTGACTTTC.

The chain joins TRBV7-2 to TRBJ2-7, with 9 positions matching TRBD1. After removal of 1 base from V and 5 bases from J, the junction contained 6 bases not matched to a gene. The CDR3 is 15 residues long. The germline V gene has CDR1 SGHTA and CDR2 FQGNSA. The CDR3, as DNA: TGTGCCAGCAGCTTAGAAACAGGGGGCGGGAACGAGCAGTACTTC. Translated: CASSLETGGGNEQYF. Full variable domain (remainder filled in from reference TRBV7-2 and TRBJ2-7): GAGVSQSPSNKVTEKGKDVELRCDPISGHTALYWYRQSLGQGLEFLIYFQGNSAPDKSGLPSDRFSAERTGGSVSTLTIQRTQQEDSAVYLCASSLETGGGNEQYFGPGTRLTVT.

There are a few counts of this clonotype. The chain recombines TRBV5-4 with TRBJ2-7, with a weak D call TRBD1 (5 bases). This CDR3 region has 13 residues. The V and J ends lost 4 bases and 2 bases respectively, with 10 bases between them. Germline V gene sequence: CDR1 SGHNT, CDR2 YYREEE (reference sequence). CDR3 region: CASSTDSPYEQYF. The CDR3 region has the DNA TGTGCCAGCAGCACCGACAGCCCCTACGAGCAGTACTTC.

For this clonotype: This may be a read error: a much more frequent sequence differs by one nucleotide. The rearrangement uses TRBV7-3 and TRBJ2-3; D remains unclear. CDR3 length: 13 amino acids. Per germline, CDR1 SGHTA and CDR2 FQGTGA. CDR3: CVSSLEARDTQYF. CDR3 sequence (DNA): TGTGTCAGCAGCTTAGAGGCTCGGGATACGCAGTATTTT.

V and J are TRBV6-5 and TRBJ2-1; perhaps D is TRBD1 or TRBD2 (5 bases each). Trimming took off 3 bases at V and 7 bases at J, with 19 bases between the two ends. Germline V CDR1 and CDR2: MNHEY, SVGAGI. The CDR3 is 16 amino acids. The CDR3 DNA reads TGTGCCAGCAGTTATGGGGGAATGGGGATCAGGAATGAGCAGTTCTTC. Its translation: CASSYGGMGIRNEQFF.

This clonotype came up a few times. This rearrangement joins TRBV7-2 to TRBJ2-1; no firm D call. The CDR3 contains 14 residues. CDR1 and CDR2 (germline): SGHTA, FQGNSA. V was cut by 1 base and J by 8 bases, with 12 bases left in between. CDR3 sequence reads: CASSLGLSHDEQFF. The CDR3 DNA reads as TGTGCCAGCAGCTTAGGGCTTTCACACGATGAGCAGTTCTTC.

In this sample, this clonotype turned up many times. This chain joins TRBV3-1 and TRBJ2-1; no clear D. CDR1 is LGHDT and CDR2 is YNNKEL in the germline V gene (reference sequence). Trimming took off 1 base at V and 0 bases at J, with 19 bases between the two ends. The CDR3 is 19 residues long. The CDR3 region is CASSQGMLGMVASYNEQFF. CDR3 sequence (DNA): TGTGCCAGCAGCCAAGGTATGTTGGGGATGGTAGCCTCCTACAATGAGCAGTTCTTC.

The V and J genes are TRBV5-1 and TRBJ2-5; no definite D call. The germline gives CDR1 SGHRS, CDR2 YFSETQ. The CDR3 is 15 residues long. The germline V and J ends were trimmed by 1 base and 3 bases, with 13 bases remaining between them. The CDR3 loop is CASSLNSNYKETQYF. For the CDR3, the DNA is TGCGCCAGCAGCTTGAACAGCAATTATAAAGAGACCCAGTACTTC.

V gene TRBV15 combines with J gene TRBJ1-4; D perhaps matches TRBD1 (6 bases). The CDR3 spans 17 residues. The germline V gene has CDR1 LNHNV and CDR2 YYDKDF (reference sequence). V was pared by 0 bases and J by 5 bases, with 16 bases between. CDR3 DNA: TGTGCCACCAGCAGAGATATGGGCGCACAGGGCAATGAAAAACTGTTTTTT. Amino acid sequence: CATSRDMGAQGNEKLFF.

This chain connects TRBV20-1 to TRBJ2-4; D is unclear. The last part of the DNA fits TRBJ2-5 better; the J call may be wrong. Germline V gene sequence: CDR1 DFQATT, CDR2 SNEGSKA (reference sequence). The length of the CDR3 is 13 residues. The CDR3 region has the DNA TGCAGTGCTATCGCAGGTTGGACGGAGACCCAGTACTTC. Residues: CSAIAGWTETQYF.